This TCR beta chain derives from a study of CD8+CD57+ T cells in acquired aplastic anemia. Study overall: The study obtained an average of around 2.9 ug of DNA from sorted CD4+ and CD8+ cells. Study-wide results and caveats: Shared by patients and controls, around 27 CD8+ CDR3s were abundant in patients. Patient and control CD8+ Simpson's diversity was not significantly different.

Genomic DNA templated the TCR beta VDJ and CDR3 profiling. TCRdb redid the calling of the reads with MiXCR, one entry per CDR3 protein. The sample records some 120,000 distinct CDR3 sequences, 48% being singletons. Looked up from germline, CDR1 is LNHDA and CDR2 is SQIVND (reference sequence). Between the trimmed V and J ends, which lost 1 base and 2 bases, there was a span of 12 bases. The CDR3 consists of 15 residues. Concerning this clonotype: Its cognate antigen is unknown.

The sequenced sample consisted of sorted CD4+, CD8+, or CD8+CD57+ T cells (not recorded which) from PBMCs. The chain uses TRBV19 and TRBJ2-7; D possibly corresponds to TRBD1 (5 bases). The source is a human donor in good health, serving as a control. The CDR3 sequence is CASSIGGGNTYEQYF. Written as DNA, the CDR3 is TGTGCCAGTAGTATAGGGGGCGGAAATACCTACGAGCAGTACTTC.